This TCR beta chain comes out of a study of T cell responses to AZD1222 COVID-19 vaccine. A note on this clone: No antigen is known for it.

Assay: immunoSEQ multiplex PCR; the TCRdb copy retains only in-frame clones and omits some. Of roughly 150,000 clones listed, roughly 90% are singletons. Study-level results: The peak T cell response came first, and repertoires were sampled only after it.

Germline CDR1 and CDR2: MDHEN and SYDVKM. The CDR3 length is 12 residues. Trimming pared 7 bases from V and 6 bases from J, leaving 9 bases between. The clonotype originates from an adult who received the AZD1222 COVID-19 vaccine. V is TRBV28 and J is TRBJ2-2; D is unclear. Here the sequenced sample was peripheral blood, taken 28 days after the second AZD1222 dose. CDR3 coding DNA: TGTGCCAGCATTAGTTGGCCCGGGGAGCTGTTTTTT. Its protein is CASISWPGELFF.